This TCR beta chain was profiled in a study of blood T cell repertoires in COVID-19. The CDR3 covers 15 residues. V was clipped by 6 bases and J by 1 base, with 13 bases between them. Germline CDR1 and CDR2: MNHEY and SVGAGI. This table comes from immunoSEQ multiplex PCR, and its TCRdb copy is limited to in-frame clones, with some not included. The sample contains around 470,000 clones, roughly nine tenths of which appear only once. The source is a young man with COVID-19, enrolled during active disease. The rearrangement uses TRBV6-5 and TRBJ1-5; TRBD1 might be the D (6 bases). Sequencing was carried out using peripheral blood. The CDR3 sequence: CASSDLRGSNQPQHF. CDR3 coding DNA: TGTGCCAGCAGCGACCTTAGGGGGAGCAATCAGCCCCAGCATTTT.